The rows below give T cell receptor beta chains drawn from one sample of a study of blood T cell repertoires in COVID-19. Data came from immunoSEQ multiplex PCR; TCRdb stores just in-frame clones and leaves some out. The table shows around 150,000 clones, with 65% to 85% occurring only once. Input material: peripheral blood. All receptors derive from a man aged 50-59 years with active or convalescent COVID-19. Each CDR3 is given with its conserved first and last residue. A D gene is named only where the DNA matches it firmly. Not every row has a clone size; where given, it reads once, few, many or a size class.

V gene	D gene	J gene	clone size	CDR3 length	CDR3 protein	CDR3 DNA
TRBV28	TRBD2	TRBJ2-5	.	15	CASSLASGVKETQYF	TGTGCCAGCAGTTTAGCTAGCGGGGTAAAAGAGACCCAGTACTTC
TRBV7-9	TRBD1	TRBJ1-2	.	13	CASSYGQGDGYTF	TGTGCCAGCAGCTACGGACAGGGCGATGGCTACACCTTC
TRBV20-1	TRBD2	TRBJ2-7	.	14	CSASPSGGYYEQYF	TGCAGTGCTAGTCCTAGCGGGGGGTACTACGAGCAGTACTTC
TRBV6-5	TRBD1	TRBJ1-4	few	14	CASLGTGGIEKLFF	TGTGCCAGTCTGGGGACAGGGGGCATTGAAAAACTGTTTTTT
TRBV2	.	TRBJ2-2	.	15	CASRIDYSSAGELFF	TGTGCCAGCAGAATAGACTACTCGAGCGCCGGGGAGCTGTTTTTT
TRBV18	TRBD1	TRBJ1-1	.	18	CASSPSWGRGLEGTEAFF	TGTGCCAGCTCACCATCCTGGGGCAGGGGGCTAGAAGGAACTGAAGCTTTCTTT
TRBV28	.	TRBJ1-1	.	12	CATRVGSQGAFF	TGTGCCACCCGTGTTGGGAGCCAAGGAGCTTTCTTT
TRBV30	.	TRBJ1-2	.	14	CAWSVLTGLGGYTF	TGTGCCTGGAGTGTACTAACAGGGTTGGGTGGCTACACCTTC
TRBV7-3	.	TRBJ2-3	.	11	CASSQGDTQYF	TGTGCCAGCAGCCAGGGGGATACGCAGTATTTT
TRBV5-1	TRBD2	TRBJ2-2	.	16	CASSLESSGSTGELFF	TGCGCCAGCAGCTTGGAGTCTAGCGGGTCCACCGGGGAGCTGTTTTTT
TRBV19	.	TRBJ1-1	.	13	CASSIDRGGEAFF	TGTGCCAGTAGTATAGACAGGGGTGGTGAAGCTTTCTTT
TRBV18	TRBD1	TRBJ2-7	.	14	CASSPLDRESEQYF	TGTGCCAGCTCACCCCTAGACAGGGAGAGCGAGCAGTACTTC
TRBV24-1	.	TRBJ1-5	.	14	CATSDFWTNQPQHF	TGTGCCACCAGTGATTTCTGGACAAATCAGCCCCAGCATTTT
TRBV4-2	TRBD1	TRBJ1-3	.	18	CASSRGSRQGIGGNTIYF	TGTGCCAGCAGCCGCGGATCTCGACAGGGAATAGGTGGAAACACCATATATTTT
TRBV28	TRBD2	TRBJ2-2	few	18	CASSTRAGGLFNTGELFF	TGTGCCAGCAGTACCCGAGCGGGAGGACTATTTAACACCGGGGAGCTGTTTTTT
TRBV11-1	TRBD2	TRBJ2-1	once	15	CASSFSSGDYNEQFF	TGTGCCAGCAGCTTTTCTAGCGGGGACTACAATGAGCAGTTCTTC
TRBV27	.	TRBJ2-1	.	15	CASSKPGEPRNEQFF	TGTGCCAGCAGTAAGCCTGGGGAGCCGAGGAATGAGCAGTTCTTC
TRBV18	TRBD1	TRBJ2-2	.	14	CASSPLQGDGELFF	TGTGCCAGCTCACCTCTTCAGGGGGACGGGGAGCTGTTTTTT
TRBV13	.	TRBJ1-1	.	14	CASSQGLREAEAFF	TGTGCCAGCAGCCAAGGACTGCGGGAGGCTGAAGCTTTCTTT
TRBV6-5	.	TRBJ1-6	.	12	CASSWTYSPLHF	TGTGCCAGCAGTTGGACATATTCACCCCTCCACTTT
TRBV4-1	.	TRBJ1-2	.	15	CASSQDLGEFYGYTF	TGCGCCAGCAGCCAAGATCTAGGCGAGTTCTACGGCTACACCTTC
TRBV15	TRBD1	TRBJ1-5	.	17	CATSRPSDRGGNQPQHF	TGTGCCACCAGCAGACCCTCGGACAGGGGAGGCAATCAGCCCCAGCATTTT
TRBV9	TRBD1	TRBJ1-1	.	14	CASSVGQGVTEAFF	TGTGCCAGCAGCGTCGGACAGGGGGTTACTGAAGCTTTCTTT
TRBV28	TRBD1	TRBJ2-7	.	15	CASSLTRTGIYEQYF	TGTGCCAGCAGTTTAACTCGGACAGGGATCTACGAGCAGTACTTC
TRBV12-1	.	TRBJ2-7	.	17	CASRPMGSPSGSYEQYF	TGTGCCAGCAGACCAATGGGGTCCCCTAGCGGCTCCTACGAGCAGTACTTC
TRBV6-4	TRBD2	TRBJ2-3	.	13	CASSDSSGRRQYF	TGTGCCAGCAGTGATTCTAGCGGGAGGAGGCAGTATTTT
TRBV3-1/TRBV3-2	.	TRBJ1-4	.	16	CASSPGVGRRREKLFF	TGTGCCAGCAGCCCCGGGGTCGGCAGGCGGAGGGAAAAACTGTTTTTT